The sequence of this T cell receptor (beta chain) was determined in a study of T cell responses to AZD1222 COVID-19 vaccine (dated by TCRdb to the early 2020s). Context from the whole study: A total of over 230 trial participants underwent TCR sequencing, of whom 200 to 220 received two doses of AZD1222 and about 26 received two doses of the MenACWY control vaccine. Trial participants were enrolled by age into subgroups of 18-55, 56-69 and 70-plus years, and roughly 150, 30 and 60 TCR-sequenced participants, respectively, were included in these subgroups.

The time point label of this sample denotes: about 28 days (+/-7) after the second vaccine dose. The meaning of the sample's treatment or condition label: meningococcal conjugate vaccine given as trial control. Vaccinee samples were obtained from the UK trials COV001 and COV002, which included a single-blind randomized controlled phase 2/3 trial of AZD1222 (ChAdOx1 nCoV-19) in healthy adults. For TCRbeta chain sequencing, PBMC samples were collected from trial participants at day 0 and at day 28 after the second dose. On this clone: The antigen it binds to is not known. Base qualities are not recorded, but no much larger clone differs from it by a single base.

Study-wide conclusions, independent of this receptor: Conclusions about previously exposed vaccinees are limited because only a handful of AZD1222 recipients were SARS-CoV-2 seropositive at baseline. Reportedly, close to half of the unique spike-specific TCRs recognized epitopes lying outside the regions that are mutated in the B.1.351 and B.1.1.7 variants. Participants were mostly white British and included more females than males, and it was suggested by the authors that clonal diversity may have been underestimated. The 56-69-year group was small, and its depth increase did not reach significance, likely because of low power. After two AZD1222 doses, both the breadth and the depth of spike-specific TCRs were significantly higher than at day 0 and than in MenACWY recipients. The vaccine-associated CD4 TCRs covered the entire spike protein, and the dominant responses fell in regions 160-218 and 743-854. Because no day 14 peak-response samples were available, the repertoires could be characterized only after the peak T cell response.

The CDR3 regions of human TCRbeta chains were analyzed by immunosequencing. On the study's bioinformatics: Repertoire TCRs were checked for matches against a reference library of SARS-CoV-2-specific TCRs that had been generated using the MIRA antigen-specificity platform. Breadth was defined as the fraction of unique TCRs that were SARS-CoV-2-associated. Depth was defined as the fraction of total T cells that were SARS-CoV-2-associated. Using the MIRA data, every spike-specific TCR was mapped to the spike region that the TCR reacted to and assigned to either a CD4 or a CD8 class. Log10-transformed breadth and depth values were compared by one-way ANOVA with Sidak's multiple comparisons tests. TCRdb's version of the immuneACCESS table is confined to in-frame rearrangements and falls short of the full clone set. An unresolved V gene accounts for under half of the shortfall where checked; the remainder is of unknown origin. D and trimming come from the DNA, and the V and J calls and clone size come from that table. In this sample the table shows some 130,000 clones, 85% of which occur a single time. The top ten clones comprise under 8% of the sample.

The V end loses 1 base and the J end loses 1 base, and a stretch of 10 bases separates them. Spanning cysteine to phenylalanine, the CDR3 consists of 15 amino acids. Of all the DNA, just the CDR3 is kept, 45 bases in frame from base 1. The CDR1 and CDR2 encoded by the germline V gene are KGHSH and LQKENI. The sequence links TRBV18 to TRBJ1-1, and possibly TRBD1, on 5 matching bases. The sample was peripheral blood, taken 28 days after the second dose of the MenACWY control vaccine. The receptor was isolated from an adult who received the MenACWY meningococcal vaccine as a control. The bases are TGTGCCAGCTCACCACTCCCCAGGGCGAACACTGAAGCTTTCTTT. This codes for CASSPLPRANTEAFF.